The entry below describes one TCR beta chain. The antigen is undetermined. This CDR3 has 14 residues. The V and J ends lost 2 bases and 9 bases respectively, with 11 bases between them. Looked up from germline, CDR1 is MDHEN and CDR2 is SYDVKM. This sample stems from a study of T cells after yellow fever vaccination. TCRdb recomputed calls from the 5' RACE reads with MiXCR, one row per CDR3 protein. The sample lists 350,000 or so distinct CDR3 sequences; roughly 8% were seen once. Study results and caveats: Within FACS-sorted repertoires, abundant clonotypes contaminating from the bulk population could be present.

The clonotype was recovered from a man younger than 30 who received the YFV17D yellow fever vaccine. The chain carries TRBV28 and TRBJ1-6; no definite D call. The material sequenced was PBMCs, taken about 41 days after the first yellow fever vaccination. The CDR3 loop reads CASSLRGNGSPLHF. For the CDR3, the DNA is TGTGCCAGCAGTTTACGGGGTAATGGTTCACCCCTCCACTTT. Drawing the rest from reference TRBV28 and TRBJ1-6, the complete variable domain is DVKVTQSSRYLVKRTGEKVFLECVQDMDHENMFWYRQDPGLGLRLIYFSYDVKMKEKGDIPEGYSVSREKKERFSLILESASTNQTSMYLCASSLRGNGSPLHFGNGTRLTVT.